The clone carrying this T cell receptor (beta chain) was seen many times. The antigen is undetermined. The data belong to a study of neurological immune-mediated disorders. PBMCs stored at -80 C, numbering 2 million, were the origin of the unsorted libraries. TCRdb analysed the 5' RACE reads with MiXCR anew, one entry per CDR3 protein. The table has about 65,000 distinct CDR3 sequences, under 5% seen once; the top ten hold roughly 2.7%. J gave up 3 bases and V 4 bases, and 6 bases lay outside the gene matches. Germline-derived CDR1 and CDR2 are DFQATT and SNEGSKA (reference sequence). The CDR3 spans 13 residues. Study conclusions and caveats: A possible signature was seen in one related-CDR3 cluster, into which phylogenetic grouping placed the repertoires of 18 of 34 multiple sclerosis patients.

The sequence was collected from a man aged 45-65 years with multiple sclerosis. The sample was PBMCs. This chain connects TRBV20-1 to TRBJ2-7; 7 bases fit TRBD1. CDR3 in DNA: TGCAGTGCTACCCGGGACAGATACTACGAGCAGTACTTC. Protein sequence: CSATRDRYYEQYF.